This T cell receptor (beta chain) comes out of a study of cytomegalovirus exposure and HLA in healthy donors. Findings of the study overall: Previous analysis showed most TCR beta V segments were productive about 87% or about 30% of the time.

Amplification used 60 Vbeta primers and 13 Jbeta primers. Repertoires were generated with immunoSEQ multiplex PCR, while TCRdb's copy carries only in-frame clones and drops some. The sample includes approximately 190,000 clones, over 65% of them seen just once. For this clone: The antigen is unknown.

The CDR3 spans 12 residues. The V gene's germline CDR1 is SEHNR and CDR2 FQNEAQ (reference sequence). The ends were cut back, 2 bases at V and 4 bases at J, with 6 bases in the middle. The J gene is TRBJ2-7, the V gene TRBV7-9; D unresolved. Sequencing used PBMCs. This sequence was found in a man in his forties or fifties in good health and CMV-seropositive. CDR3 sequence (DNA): TGTGCCAGCAGCTTACGGTTTTACGAGCAGTACTTC. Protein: CASSLRFYEQYF.